This note documents a single TCR beta chain sequence. The antigen is unknown. These data come from a study of vaccination and CD4 T cells after COVID-19. Turning to the study itself: Between diagnosis and the drawing of post-COVID samples lay a median around 100 days (range 35 to 161). Ranging from 14 to 241, the interval between dose two and post-vaccine sampling had a median of approximately 77 days.

The treatment denotes: approximately nine-day PBMC culture with coronavirus spike peptide pools or control peptides (ViraFEST assay). Overall study results and limits: The study found that a median approximately 86% of reactive clones in convalescent patients appeared only post-vaccination.

The Oncomine TCR Beta short-read assay generated sequence data from the DNA of cultured CD4+ T cells. TCRdb redid the calling of the PCR reads with MiXCR, one entry per CDR3 protein. The sample lists some 10,000 distinct CDR3 sequences; less than 55% were seen once. The length of the CDR3 is 15 residues. V gave up 6 bases and J gave up 7 bases; unmatched junction bases: 14. Per germline, CDR1 MNHNS and CDR2 SASEGT. This sequence was found in a human donor who had recovered from COVID-19. The source material was CD4+ T cells from blood, cultured in vitro. The V gene is TRBV6-1, the J gene TRBJ1-2, with 7 positions matching TRBD1. This chain's CDR3 is CASSSRSGGTAGYTF. The CDR3 coding sequence is TGTGCCAGCAGCTCCCGTTCAGGGGGTACGGCTGGCTACACCTTC.